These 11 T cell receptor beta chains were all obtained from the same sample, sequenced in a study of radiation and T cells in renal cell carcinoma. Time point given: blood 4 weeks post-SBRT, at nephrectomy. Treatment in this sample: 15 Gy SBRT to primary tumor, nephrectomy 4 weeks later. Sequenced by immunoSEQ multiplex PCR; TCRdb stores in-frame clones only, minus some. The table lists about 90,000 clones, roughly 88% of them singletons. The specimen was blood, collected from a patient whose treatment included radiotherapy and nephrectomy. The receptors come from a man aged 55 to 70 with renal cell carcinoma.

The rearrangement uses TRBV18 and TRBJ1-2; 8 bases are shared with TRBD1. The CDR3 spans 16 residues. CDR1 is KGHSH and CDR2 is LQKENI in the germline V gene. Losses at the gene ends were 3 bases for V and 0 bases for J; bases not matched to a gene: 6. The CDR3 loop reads CASSPSRDRTNYGYTF. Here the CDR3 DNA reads TGTGCCAGCTCACCCTCCAGGGACAGGACTAACTATGGCTACACCTTC.

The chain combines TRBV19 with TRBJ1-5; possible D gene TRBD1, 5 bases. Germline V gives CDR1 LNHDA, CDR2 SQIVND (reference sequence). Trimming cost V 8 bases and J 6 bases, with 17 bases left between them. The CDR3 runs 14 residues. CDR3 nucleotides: TGTGCCAGTTCGGACATACTCGACGGTCAGCCCCAGCATTTT. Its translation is CASSDILDGQPQHF.

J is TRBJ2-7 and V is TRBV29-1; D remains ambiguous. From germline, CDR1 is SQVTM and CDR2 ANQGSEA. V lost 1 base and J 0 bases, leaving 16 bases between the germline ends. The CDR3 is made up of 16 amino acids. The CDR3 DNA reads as TGCAGCGTTGAAGCCCTTCTTAACCCCCTCTCCTACGAGCAGTACTTC. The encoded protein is CSVEALLNPLSYEQYF.

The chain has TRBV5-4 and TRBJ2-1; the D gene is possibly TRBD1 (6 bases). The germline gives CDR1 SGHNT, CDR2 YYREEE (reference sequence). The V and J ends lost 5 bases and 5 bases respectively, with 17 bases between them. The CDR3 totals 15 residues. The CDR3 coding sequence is TGTGCCAGCAGTCCTCAGGGGCCCCGTGACAATGAGCAGTTCTTC. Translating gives CASSPQGPRDNEQFF.

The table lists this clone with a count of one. CDR3 in DNA: TGTGCCAGCAGTTTCCCAACTCTGCGGGAGCACACCGGGGAGCTGTTTTTT. This translates into CASSFPTLREHTGELFF. V gene TRBV28 combines with J gene TRBJ2-2; TRBD2 aligns across 7 bases. CDR3 size: 17 residues. The ends lost 3 bases at V and 3 bases at J; junction bases unmatched: 10. Germline V lookup: CDR1 MDHEN, CDR2 SYDVKM. The whole variable domain, remainder taken from reference TRBV28 and TRBJ2-2, is DVKVTQSSRYLVKRTGEKVFLECVQDMDHENMFWYRQDPGLGLRLIYFSYDVKMKEKGDIPEGYSVSREKKERFSLILESASTNQTSMYLCASSFPTLREHTGELFFGEGSRLTVL.

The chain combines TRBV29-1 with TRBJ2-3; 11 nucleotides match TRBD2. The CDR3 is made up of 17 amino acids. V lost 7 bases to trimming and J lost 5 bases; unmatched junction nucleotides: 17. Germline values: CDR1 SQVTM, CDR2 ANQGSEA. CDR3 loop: CSALRLRGLAAGDTQYF. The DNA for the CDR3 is TGCAGCGCCCTACGTCTTCGGGGACTAGCGGCTGGAGATACGCAGTATTTT.

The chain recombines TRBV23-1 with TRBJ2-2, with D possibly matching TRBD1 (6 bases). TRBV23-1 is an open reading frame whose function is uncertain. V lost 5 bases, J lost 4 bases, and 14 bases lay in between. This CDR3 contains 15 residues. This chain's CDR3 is CASSWTESGTGELFF. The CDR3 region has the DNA TGCGCCAGCAGTTGGACAGAGTCGGGCACCGGGGAGCTGTTTTTT.

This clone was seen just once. CDR3 protein: CASSEARGADTQYF. The CDR3 DNA follows: TGTGCCAGCAGTGAAGCGAGGGGCGCAGATACGCAGTATTTT. The J gene is TRBJ2-3, the V gene TRBV6-1, with D tentatively TRBD1 or TRBD2 (5 bases each). Germline CDR1 is MNHNS and CDR2 is SASEGT. V gave up 0 bases and J gave up 4 bases, with 8 bases separating them. The CDR3 totals 14 residues.

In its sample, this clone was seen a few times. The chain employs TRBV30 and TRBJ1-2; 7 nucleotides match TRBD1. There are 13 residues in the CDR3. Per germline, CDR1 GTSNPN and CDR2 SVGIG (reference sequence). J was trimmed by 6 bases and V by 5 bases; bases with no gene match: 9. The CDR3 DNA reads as TGTGCCTGGGGTCGGGACAGACCGAATGGCTACACCTTC. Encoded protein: CAWGRDRPNGYTF.

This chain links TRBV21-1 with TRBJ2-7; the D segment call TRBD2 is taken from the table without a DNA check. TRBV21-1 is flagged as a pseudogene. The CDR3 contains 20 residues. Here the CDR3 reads CASSTKGGRTSGRRSYEQYF. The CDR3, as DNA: TGTGCCAGCAGCACGAAAGGGGGTAGGACTAGCGGGAGGCGGTCCTACGAGCAGTACTTC.

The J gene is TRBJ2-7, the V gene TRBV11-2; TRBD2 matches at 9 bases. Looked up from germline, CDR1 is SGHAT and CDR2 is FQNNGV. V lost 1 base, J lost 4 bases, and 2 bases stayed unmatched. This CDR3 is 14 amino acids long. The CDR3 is CASSLALAGYEQYF. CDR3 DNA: TGTGCCAGCAGCTTAGCGCTAGCGGGATACGAGCAGTACTTC.